This TCR beta chain was profiled in a study of T cells after yellow fever vaccination. Study information: With SMART-Seq v4 Ultra Low Input, the fractions containing low cell numbers were prepared.

Each CDR3 protein gets one entry after TCRdb re-called the 5' RACE reads with MiXCR. The data contain hundreds of thousands of distinct CDR3 sequences, about 5.2% of them singletons. This clonotype was recorded a few times. The CDR3 has 15 amino acids. V lost 1 base, J lost 6 bases, and 16 bases lay in between. This receptor was identified in a man between 18 and 29 years old who received the YFV17D yellow fever vaccine. The sample in question was CD4+ T cells sorted from PBMCs, obtained on the day of the yellow fever booster vaccination. The genes are TRBV12-3 or TRBV12-4 and TRBJ2-7; no clear D gene. The CDR3 coding sequence is TGTGCCAGCAGTTTAGTACCCGAAAAGGGCTCCGAGCAGTACTTC. This codes for CASSLVPEKGSEQYF.